This TCR beta chain was sequenced for a study of vaccination effects on CD4 cells after COVID-19 (dated by TCRdb to 2021 to 2024). General notes on the study: To identify antigen-specific CD4+ T cell clonotypes by their expansion, the ViraFEST assay first stimulated PBMC with viral peptide pools and then applied TCR sequencing. In both COVID-19 convalescent patients and infection-naive vaccine recipients, the study compared SARS-CoV-2 spike-specific CD4+ TCR repertoires from before mRNA vaccination with those from after it. Post-vaccine samples across the study were collected a median of 72 days after the second dose, with a range of 14 to 241. Cultures from other donors in the study were sequenced using the Oncomine TCR Beta short-read assay on an Illumina iSeq 100. Each well held some 1.9 million PBMC cultured in IMDM containing approximately 5% human AB serum, about 10 IU/ml IL-2 and gentamicin, along with about 9.5 ug/ml peptides. The full study included some eleven COVID-19 convalescent patients and a few SARS-CoV-2-naive healthy vaccine recipients. Results and caveats for the whole study, not just this receptor: In healthy vaccine recipients, vaccine-induced clones were almost all SARS-CoV-2 mono-reactive, with only 1 of 255 cross-reactive with common cold coronaviruses. Both infection-induced and vaccine-induced clones contracted markedly at late post-vaccination timepoints, which is consistent with waning T cell responses. Limitations of the study were the small number of convalescent patients and the absence of early post-infection timepoints.

As concerns this clone: The target of this receptor is not known. Per-base quality was not reported, and no clone a single base away is much larger than it.

The protocol used for the library was the immunoSEQ multiplex PCR assay. DNA from the cultured, isolated CD4+ T cells was subjected to TCR beta CDR3 sequencing. For the original study's pipeline: The analysis removed non-productive TCR sequences, trimmed reads to the CDR3 region, and retained only CDR3s that were 7 or more amino acids long. The MANAFEST web app was used to identify antigen-specific clonotypes by comparing expansion in peptide wells with expansion in reference cultures. To be called positive, a clone needed expansion at FDR<0.05 compared with the reference and with all other wells, an odds ratio greater than 5, and a frequency greater than 0.1% in two replicate wells. A clonotype was defined as cross-reactive if the clonotype was significantly expanded both in SARS-CoV-2 spike wells and in at least one common cold coronavirus spike condition. CDR3 similarity was assessed by Levenshtein distance with the stringdist R package, and unrooted trees were built with ape in R 3.6.1. In its TCRdb copy, this immuneACCESS table keeps in-frame sequences only and misses some clones. Where compared with another copy, unresolved V genes explain less than half of these, and the others have no known cause. V, J and clone size derive from that table, while D and trimming were established from the DNA sequence. The sample profile shows about 45,000 clones; roughly 72% of them were found once. The ten largest clones capture 9.5% to 10% of the sample.

After less than 13 days of culture, CD4+ T cells were isolated with the EasySep CD4+ T cell isolation kit. Two doses of either the BNT162b2 or the mRNA-1273 mRNA SARS-CoV-2 vaccine were administered to participants. Healthy vaccine recipients had no prior SARS-CoV-2 infection, confirmed by negative nucleocapsid antibodies before and after vaccination. On days 3 and 7, half of the culture medium was replaced with fresh IL-2-containing medium. Unless noted otherwise, every peptide stimulation condition was cultured in triplicate wells. PBMC were separated from whole blood using Ficoll-Paque Plus gradient centrifugation and were then either cryopreserved at -140C or used fresh. Genomic DNA was extracted from cultured CD4+ T cells with the QIAamp micro DNA kit. Per the germline V gene, SNHLY is the CDR1 and FYNNEI is the CDR2. Trimming removed 4 bases from V and 5 bases from J, leaving 11 bases between the germline ends. Inclusive of the bounding cysteine and phenylalanine, the CDR3 is 13 residues long. The sequence is cut down to CDR3 DNA, 39 bases in frame from base 1.

Sequenced material: CD4+ T cells from PBMCs cultured without peptide, taken after COVID-19 vaccination. This clonotype originated in a human donor who received a COVID-19 vaccine. The chain links TRBV2 with TRBJ1-2, with the D gene uncertain. The CDR3 loop reads CASSVPSDYGYTF. The base sequence is TGTGCCAGCAGTGTTCCTTCCGATTATGGCTACACCTTC.